The 31 T cell receptor beta chains presented below share a single source sample, sequenced in a study of cytomegalovirus exposure and HLA in healthy donors (dated by TCRdb to 2016 to 2017). The library was prepared using the immunoSEQ multiplex PCR assay. Imported from immuneACCESS, the table was reduced by TCRdb to in-frame sequences with V and J called. These copies leave out some clones; in studies compared against another copy, an unresolved V gene accounts for under half, and the cause of the remainder is not known. The sample data list approximately 64,000 clones, and 75% to 90% of these were observed just once. In total, the top ten clones hold around 1.7% of the sample. Sequenced sample: PBMCs. These receptors came from a woman aged 18-29 years in good health and CMV-seronegative.

The chain carries TRBV6-4 and TRBJ2-3, with 7 bases lining up with TRBD2. Losses at the gene ends were 3 bases for V and 3 bases for J; bases not matched to a gene: 6. Germline CDR1 reads MRHNA; CDR2 reads SNTAGT. This CDR3 comprises 15 residues. CDR3 DNA: TGTGCCAGCAGTGAGACGGGGGGACCGACAGATACGCAGTATTTT. It yields the protein CASSETGGPTDTQYF.

The rearrangement links TRBV20-1 to TRBJ2-1; D not resolved. The germline CDR1 and CDR2 sequences are DFQATT and SNEGSKA (reference sequence). V was cut by 3 bases and J by 8 bases, with 8 bases left in between. The CDR3 runs to 11 residues. The CDR3: CSARLVDEQFF. The DNA for the CDR3 is TGCAGTGCTAGGCTAGTAGATGAGCAGTTCTTC.

This clone has just one count. V usage is TRBV13 and J usage is TRBJ2-3; the match to TRBD2 covers 13 bases. CDR3 length: 17 residues. V shed 5 bases, J shed 2 bases, and the junction held 7 bases outside the gene matches. Germline V gene lookup returns CDR1 PRHDT and CDR2 FYEKMQ (reference sequence). The CDR3 reads CASSAGGLAGNTDTQYF. The DNA of the CDR3 is TGTGCCAGCAGCGCGGGGGGACTAGCGGGGAACACAGATACGCAGTATTTT.

This chain joins TRBV4-2 and TRBJ2-5; 12 bases are a match to TRBD2. Unmatched junction bases numbered 5, after V lost 4 bases and J lost 5 bases. The CDR3 length is 15 residues. Germline CDR1 LGHNA, CDR2 YNFKEQ. The DNA of the CDR3 is TGTGCCAGCAGCCGCTCACTAGCGGGGGGTGAGACCCAGTACTTC. Translating it yields CASSRSLAGGETQYF.

The chain joins TRBV27 to TRBJ2-1; unclear D gene. V shed 5 bases and J shed 0 bases, with 14 bases lying between them. The CDR3 spans 16 residues. Germline CDR1 MNHEY, CDR2 SMNVEV (reference sequence). The CDR3 sequence is CASSPPSASSYNEQFF. The CDR3 DNA is TGTGCCAGCAGTCCCCCCTCCGCGAGCTCCTACAATGAGCAGTTCTTC.

This chain uses TRBV6-1 with TRBJ2-5; TRBD2 matches 12 bases. Per germline, CDR1 MNHNS and CDR2 SASEGT. With V trimmed by 6 bases and J by 5 bases, 7 bases remained unmatched. The CDR3 totals 15 residues. The chain's CDR3 is CASSILAGGGETQYF. CDR3 DNA: TGTGCCAGCAGCATTCTAGCGGGAGGGGGGGAGACCCAGTACTTC.

This sequence joins TRBV9 and TRBJ1-2, with a possible D match to TRBD1 (5 bases). In germline, CDR1 is SGDLS, CDR2 YYNGEE. The CDR3 extends over 16 amino acids. V lost 4 bases and J lost 0, with 16 bases in between. CDR3 sequence (DNA): TGTGCCAGCAGCCCCCAGTCGGGGGAAACTAACTATGGCTACACCTTC. Its translation is CASSPQSGETNYGYTF. The full variable domain, in which reference TRBV9 and TRBJ1-2 provide the parts outside the CDR3, is DSGVTQTPKHLITATGQRVTLRCSPRSGDLSVYWYQQSLDQGLQFLIQYYNGEERAKGNILERFSAQQFPDLHSELNLSSLELGDSALYFCASSPQSGETNYGYTFGSGTRLTVV.

This chain uses TRBV27 with TRBJ2-7; the D is unclear. Trimming took off 3 bases at V and 3 bases at J, with 9 bases between the two ends. Germline CDR1 is MNHEY and CDR2 is SMNVEV (reference sequence). The CDR3 totals 13 residues. The DNA of the CDR3 is TGTGCCAGCAGTTTGGGCAGGTACTACGAGCAGTACTTC. Its translation is CASSLGRYYEQYF.

The chain recombines TRBV5-6 with TRBJ1-1, with unresolved D. The V and J ends lost 0 bases and 4 bases respectively, with 16 bases between them. In germline, CDR1 is SGHDT, CDR2 YYEEEE. The CDR3 loop spans 16 amino acids. The CDR3 nucleotides read TGTGCCAGCAGCTTGGAAGTCCTATCCCGGGGCACTGAAGCTTTCTTT. It translates to CASSLEVLSRGTEAFF. The full variable domain, with the rest looked up from reference TRBV5-6 and TRBJ1-1, is DAGVTQSPTHLIKTRGQQVTLRCSPKSGHDTVSWYQQALGQGPQFIFQYYEEEERQRGNFPDRFSGHQFPNYSSELNVNALLLGDSALYLCASSLEVLSRGTEAFFGQGTRLTVV.

J is TRBJ2-1 and V is TRBV5-1, with TRBD2 matching over 7 bases. Germline values: CDR1 SGHRS, CDR2 YFSETQ. Trimming removed 0 bases from V and 0 bases from J; junction bases left unmatched: 12. The CDR3 has 19 amino acids. CDR3 nucleotide sequence: TGCGCCAGCAGCTTGGCCGCGGGGGTTAGTGGGGGCTCCTACAATGAGCAGTTCTTC. Translated, it gives CASSLAAGVSGGSYNEQFF.

The V call is TRBV7-3, the J call TRBJ2-7; D is possibly TRBD2 (6 bases). V was cut by 5 bases and J by 6 bases, with 14 bases left in between. Germline loops: CDR1 SGHTA, CDR2 FQGTGA. There are 13 residues in the CDR3. CDR3 sequence (DNA): TGTGCCAGCAGCCAAAATGCGGGACGCGAGCAGTACTTC. Translated, it gives CASSQNAGREQYF.

The CDR3 region is CASSVVEGPYGYTF. The CDR3 DNA reads TGTGCCAGCAGCGTAGTGGAGGGGCCCTATGGCTACACCTTC. The V and J genes are TRBV9 and TRBJ1-2; D may be TRBD1 (5 bases). Trimming shortened V by 0 bases and J by 4 bases, and 10 bases separated the two germline ends. This CDR3 is 14 amino acids long. Germline V gene data show CDR1 as SGDLS and CDR2 as YYNGEE.

V is TRBV15 and J is TRBJ2-7; 8 bases match TRBD1. V trimming: 0 bases; J trimming: 3 bases; junction bases outside the gene matches: 4. This CDR3 is 15 amino acids long. Per germline, CDR1 LNHNV and CDR2 YYDKDF (reference sequence). The CDR3 loop is CATSREGTGGYEQYF. The DNA for the CDR3 is TGTGCCACCAGCAGAGAAGGAACAGGGGGCTACGAGCAGTACTTC.

This sequence joins TRBV27 and TRBJ2-1, with D maybe TRBD1 (6 bases). CDR1 is MNHEY, CDR2 SMNVEV, per germline (reference sequence). The CDR3 has 15 residues. Deletions cut 4 bases from V and 5 bases from J, with 15 bases between. In DNA form, the CDR3 reads TGTGCCAGCAGTTCTCACAGGGCGTTCGACAATGAGCAGTTCTTC. This encodes CASSSHRAFDNEQFF.

The chain carries TRBV12-5 and TRBJ1-2; possible D gene TRBD1, 6 bases. CDR1 and CDR2 from the germline V gene are LGHNT and FRNRAP. CDR3 length equals 15 residues. Trimming removed 0 bases at V and 8 bases at J, with 16 bases between. The CDR3 bases are TGTGCTAGTGGTTTGGTAGGGGGGGAGGGGAAGGGCTACACCTTC. Translating it yields CASGLVGGEGKGYTF.

This clone was counted only a few times. CDR3 in DNA: TGCGCCAGCAGCTCGCGGGGGAAGACAGGGGGTCGGGGTCAGCCCCAGCATTTT. This gives the protein CASSSRGKTGGRGQPQHF. V is TRBV5-1 and J is TRBJ1-5, with 9 nucleotides matching TRBD1. This CDR3 contains 18 residues. CDR1 and CDR2 (germline): SGHRS, YFSETQ. The J segment lost 6 bases and the V segment lost 3 bases, leaving 16 bases of the junction unmatched.

The chain has TRBV4-2 and TRBJ1-5; 7 positions agree with TRBD1. Per germline, CDR1 LGHNA and CDR2 YNFKEQ. V dropped 0 bases and J dropped 6; count of bases not matched to a gene: 14. The length of the CDR3 is 18 residues. The CDR3 loop is CASSQDLVVGQAAQPQHF. DNA of the CDR3: TGTGCCAGCAGCCAAGATCTTGTGGTAGGACAGGCTGCTCAGCCCCAGCATTTT.

The sample holds one count of this clone. V is TRBV19 and J is TRBJ1-5; TRBD1 is a possible D gene (5 bases). The CDR3 extends over 14 amino acids. Trimming took off 2 bases at V and 6 bases at J, with 11 bases between the two ends. Per germline, CDR1 LNHDA and CDR2 SQIVND (reference sequence). The CDR3 DNA sequence: TGTGCCAGTAGTATAACGGGGGTAGGTCAGCCCCAGCATTTT. Amino acid sequence: CASSITGVGQPQHF.

Here the CDR3 DNA reads TGTGCCAGCAGCCAACGGACTAGCGGGGGTGAGACCCAGTACTTC. This encodes CASSQRTSGGETQYF. This chain connects TRBV4-2 to TRBJ2-5, with 13 nucleotides matching TRBD2. The junction had 2 bases not matched to a gene; V was cut back by 2 bases and J by 5 bases. Germline lookup yields CDR1 LGHNA and CDR2 YNFKEQ. The CDR3 spans 15 residues.

The V and J genes are TRBV7-9 and TRBJ1-1, with D possibly matching TRBD1 (6 bases). Germline CDR1 reads SEHNR; CDR2 reads FQNEAQ (reference sequence). The CDR3 runs to 15 residues. Trimming cost V 1 base and J 4 bases, with 13 bases left between them. CDR3 coding DNA: TGTGCCAGCAGCTTAGTGAGGGGGTCTGCCACTGAAGCTTTCTTT. Protein: CASSLVRGSATEAFF.

This rearrangement joins TRBV4-1 to TRBJ2-5; D is possibly TRBD2 (5 bases). The CDR3 has 13 residues. The ends were cut back, 3 bases at V and 5 bases at J, with 10 bases in the middle. Per germline, CDR1 MGHRA and CDR2 YSYEKL. This CDR3 reads CASSHGVSETQYF. The CDR3 DNA sequence: TGCGCCAGCAGCCACGGGGTCTCGGAGACCCAGTACTTC.

This clone appeared a single time. The chain joins TRBV28 to TRBJ2-7; a possible D gene is TRBD2 (6 bases). The CDR3 runs 11 residues. The V gene's germline CDR1 is MDHEN and CDR2 SYDVKM. The CDR3 nucleotides are TGTGTCGTCGGGGGTGGTCAAGAGCAGTACTTC. Its translation is CVVGGGQEQYF.

The J gene is TRBJ2-1, the V gene TRBV27; D perhaps matches TRBD2 (5 bases). The length of the CDR3 is 12 residues. Germline-derived CDR1 and CDR2 are MNHEY and SMNVEV (reference sequence). Trimming stripped 6 bases from V and 9 bases from J, with 12 bases between. The CDR3 region has the DNA TGTGCCAGCAGCTTTAAAGGAGGTGAGCAGTTCTTC. It encodes CASSFKGGEQFF.

This sequence joins TRBV4-3 and TRBJ1-1; 8 nucleotides align to TRBD1. Looked up from germline, CDR1 is LGHNA and CDR2 is YSLEER. V gave up 1 base and J gave up 5 bases; unmatched junction bases: 9. CDR3 length: 16 amino acids. The chain's CDR3 is CASSQVGGQGATEAFF. The CDR3 DNA follows: TGCGCCAGCAGCCAAGTCGGAGGGCAGGGGGCAACTGAAGCTTTCTTT.

V usage is TRBV6-9 and J usage is TRBJ2-1, with a tentative D call TRBD1 (6 bases). V lost 7 bases and J 0 bases, leaving 16 bases between the germline ends. CDR1 and CDR2 (germline): MNHGY, SVAAGI. This CDR3 is 16 amino acids long. The CDR3 DNA sequence: TGTGCCAGCATCGAACCTCCGGGACACTCCTACAATGAGCAGTTCTTC. Translating gives CASIEPPGHSYNEQFF.

The chain has TRBV9 and TRBJ2-5; no clear D. There are 13 residues in the CDR3. The germline V and J ends were trimmed by 2 bases and 5 bases, with 10 bases remaining between them. CDR1 SGDLS and CDR2 YYNGEE come from the germline V gene. CDR3 DNA sequence: TGTGCCAGCAGCGTTAGTACGTCGGAGACCCAGTACTTC. It translates to CASSVSTSETQYF.

V gene TRBV5-5 combines with J gene TRBJ1-1; 7 nucleotides agree with TRBD1. Germline V CDR1 and CDR2: SGHKS, YYEKEE (reference sequence). The J segment lost 8 bases and the V segment lost 3 bases, leaving 4 bases of the junction unmatched. The CDR3 is made up of 12 amino acids. This CDR3 is CASSYGQDEAFF. The CDR3 nucleotides read TGTGCCAGCAGCTACGGACAGGACGAAGCTTTCTTT.

This clone has just one count. V and J are TRBV2 and TRBJ2-7; the D is unclear. This CDR3 region has 15 residues. The V gene's germline CDR1 is SNHLY and CDR2 FYNNEI. Trimming left V 1 base short and J 7 bases short, with 17 bases between. As DNA, the CDR3 is TGTGCCAGCAGTGAAGGCCCTGGTGAACCGGGTGAGCAGTACTTC. Encoded protein: CASSEGPGEPGEQYF.

The chain recombines TRBV19 with TRBJ2-3, with 10 nucleotides matching TRBD2. The CDR3 extends over 15 amino acids. J lost 1 base, V lost 6 bases, and 4 bases had no gene match. The germline V gene has CDR1 LNHDA and CDR2 SQIVND (reference sequence). The CDR3 loop is CASSLGTSGTDTQYF. The CDR3 DNA follows: TGTGCCAGTAGCCTAGGGACTAGCGGCACAGATACGCAGTATTTT.

The chain combines TRBV6-5 with TRBJ1-5, with a tentative D call TRBD1 (6 bases). Germline CDR1 is MNHEY and CDR2 is SVGAGI. The V and J ends lost 5 bases and 0 bases respectively, with 11 bases between them. The CDR3 is made up of 15 amino acids. Here the CDR3 reads CASSPTRGSNQPQHF. For the CDR3, the DNA is TGTGCCAGCAGTCCGACCAGGGGTAGCAATCAGCCCCAGCATTTT.

The rearrangement uses TRBV30 and TRBJ2-7, with D unresolved. CDR1 and CDR2 (germline): GTSNPN, SVGIG (reference sequence). Trimming shortened V by 4 bases and J by 1 base, and 11 bases separated the two germline ends. This CDR3 is built from 13 residues. The DNA for the CDR3 is TGTGCCTGGAATCAGGATACTTCCTACGAGCAGTACTTC. It yields the protein CAWNQDTSYEQYF.